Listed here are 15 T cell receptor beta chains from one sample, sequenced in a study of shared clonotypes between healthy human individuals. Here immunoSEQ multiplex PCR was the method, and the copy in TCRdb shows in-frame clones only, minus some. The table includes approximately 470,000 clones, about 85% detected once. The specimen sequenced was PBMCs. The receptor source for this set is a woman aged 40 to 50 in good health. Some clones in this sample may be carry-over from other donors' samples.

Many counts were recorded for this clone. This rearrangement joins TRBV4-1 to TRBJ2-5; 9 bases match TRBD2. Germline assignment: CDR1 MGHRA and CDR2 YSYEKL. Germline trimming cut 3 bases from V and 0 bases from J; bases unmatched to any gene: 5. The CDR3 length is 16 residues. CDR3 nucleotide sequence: TGCGCCAGCAGCCATGGACTAGCGTCGTACCAAGAGACCCAGTACTTC. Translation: CASSHGLASYQETQYF.

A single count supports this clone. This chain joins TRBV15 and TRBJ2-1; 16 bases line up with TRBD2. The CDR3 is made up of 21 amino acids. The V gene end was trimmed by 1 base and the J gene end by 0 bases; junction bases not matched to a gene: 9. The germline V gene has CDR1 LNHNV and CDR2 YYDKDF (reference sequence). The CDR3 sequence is CATSRGSGGLAGGSSYNEQFF. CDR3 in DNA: TGTGCCACCAGCAGAGGGTCGGGGGGACTAGCGGGAGGGAGCTCCTACAATGAGCAGTTCTTC. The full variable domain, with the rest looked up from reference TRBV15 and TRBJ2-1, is DAMVIQNPRYQVTQFGKPVTLSCSQTLNHNVMYWYQQKSSQAPKLLFHYYDKDFNNEADTPDNFQSRRPNTSFCFLDIRSPGLGDTAMYLCATSRGSGGLAGGSSYNEQFFGPGTRLTVL.

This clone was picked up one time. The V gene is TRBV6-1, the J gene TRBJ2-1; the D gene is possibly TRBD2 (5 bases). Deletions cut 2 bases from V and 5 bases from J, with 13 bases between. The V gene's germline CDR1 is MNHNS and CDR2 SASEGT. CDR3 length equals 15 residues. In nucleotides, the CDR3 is TGTGCCAGCAGTGAACGGTCGGGATTCAACAATGAGCAGTTCTTC. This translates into CASSERSGFNNEQFF.

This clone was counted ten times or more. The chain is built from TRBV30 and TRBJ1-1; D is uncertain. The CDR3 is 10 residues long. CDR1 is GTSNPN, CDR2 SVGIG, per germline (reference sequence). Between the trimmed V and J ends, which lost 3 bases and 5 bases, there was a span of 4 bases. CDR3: CAWRGTEAFF. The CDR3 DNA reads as TGTGCCTGGAGGGGGACTGAAGCTTTCTTT.

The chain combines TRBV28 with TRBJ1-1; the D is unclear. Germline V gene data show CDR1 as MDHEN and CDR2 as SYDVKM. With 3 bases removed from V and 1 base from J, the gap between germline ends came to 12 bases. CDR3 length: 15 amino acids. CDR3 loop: CASSFRVFENTEAFF. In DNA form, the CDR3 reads TGTGCCAGCAGTTTTAGGGTTTTTGAGAACACTGAAGCTTTCTTT. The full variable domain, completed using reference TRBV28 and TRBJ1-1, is DVKVTQSSRYLVKRTGEKVFLECVQDMDHENMFWYRQDPGLGLRLIYFSYDVKMKEKGDIPEGYSVSREKKERFSLILESASTNQTSMYLCASSFRVFENTEAFFGQGTRLTVV.

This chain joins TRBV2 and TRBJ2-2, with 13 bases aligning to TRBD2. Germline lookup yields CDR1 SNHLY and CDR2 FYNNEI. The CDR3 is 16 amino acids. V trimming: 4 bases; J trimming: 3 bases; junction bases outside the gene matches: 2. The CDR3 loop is CASSVTSGRYTGELFF. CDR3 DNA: TGTGCCAGCAGTGTGACTAGCGGGAGGTACACCGGGGAGCTGTTTTTT.

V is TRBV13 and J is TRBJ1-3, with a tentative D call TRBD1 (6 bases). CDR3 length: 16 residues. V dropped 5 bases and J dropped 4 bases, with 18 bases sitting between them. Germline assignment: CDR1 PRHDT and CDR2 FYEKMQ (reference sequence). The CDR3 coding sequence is TGTGCCAGCAGCCACACAGGGAGGACTGAAGGAAACACCATATATTTT. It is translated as CASSHTGRTEGNTIYF.

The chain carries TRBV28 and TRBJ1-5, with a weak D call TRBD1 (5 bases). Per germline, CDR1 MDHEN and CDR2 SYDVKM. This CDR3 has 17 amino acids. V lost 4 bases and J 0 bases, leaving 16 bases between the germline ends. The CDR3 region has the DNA TGTGCCAGCAGTTATGGGGGTCGTAGAAATAGCAATCAGCCCCAGCATTTT. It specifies CASSYGGRRNSNQPQHF.

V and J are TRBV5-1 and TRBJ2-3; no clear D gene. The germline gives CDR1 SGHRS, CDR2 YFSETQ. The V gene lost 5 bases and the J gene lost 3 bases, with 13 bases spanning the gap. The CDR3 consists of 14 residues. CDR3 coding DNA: TGCGCCAGCAGGCAAGGGCAGGCAACAGATACGCAGTATTTT. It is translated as CASRQGQATDTQYF. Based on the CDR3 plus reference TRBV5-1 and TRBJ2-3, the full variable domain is KAGVTQTPRYLIKTRGQQVTLSCSPISGHRSVSWYQQTPGQGLQFLFEYFSETQRNKGNFPGRFSGRQFSNSRSEMNVSTLELGDSALYLCASRQGQATDTQYFGPGTRLTVL.

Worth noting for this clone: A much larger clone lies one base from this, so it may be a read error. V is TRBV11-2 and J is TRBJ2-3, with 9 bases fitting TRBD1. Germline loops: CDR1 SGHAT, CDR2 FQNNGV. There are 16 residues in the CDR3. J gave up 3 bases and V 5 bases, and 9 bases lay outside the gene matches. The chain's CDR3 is CASSQSHRGRTDTQYF. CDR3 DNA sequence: TGTGCCAGCAGCCAATCGCACAGGGGGCGAACAGATACGCAGTATTTT.

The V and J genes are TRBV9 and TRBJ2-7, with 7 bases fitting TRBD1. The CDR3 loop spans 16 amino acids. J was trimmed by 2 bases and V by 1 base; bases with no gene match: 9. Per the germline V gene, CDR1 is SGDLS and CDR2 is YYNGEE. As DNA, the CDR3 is TGTGCCAGCAGCGTACAAGACAGGGAAGTCCCCTACGAGCAGTACTTC. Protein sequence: CASSVQDREVPYEQYF.

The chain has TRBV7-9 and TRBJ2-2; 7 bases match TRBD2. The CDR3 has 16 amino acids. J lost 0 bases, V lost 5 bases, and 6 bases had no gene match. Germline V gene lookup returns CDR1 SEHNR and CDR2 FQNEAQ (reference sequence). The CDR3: CASSQAGRANTGELFF. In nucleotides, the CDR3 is TGTGCCAGCAGCCAAGCGGGACGGGCGAACACCGGGGAGCTGTTTTTT.

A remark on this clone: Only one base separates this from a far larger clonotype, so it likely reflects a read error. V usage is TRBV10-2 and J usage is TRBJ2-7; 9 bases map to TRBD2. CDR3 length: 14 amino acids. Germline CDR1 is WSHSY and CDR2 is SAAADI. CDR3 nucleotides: TGCGCCAGCAGACCGGGACTAGCTACCCACGAGCGGTACTTC. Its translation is CASRPGLATHERYF.

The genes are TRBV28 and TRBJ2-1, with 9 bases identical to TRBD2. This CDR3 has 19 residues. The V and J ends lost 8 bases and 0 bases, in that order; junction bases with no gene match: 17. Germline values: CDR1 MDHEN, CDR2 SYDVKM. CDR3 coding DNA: TGTGCCAGCCCCCCGGGCTATCCGGGGCGGGAGGGCTCCTACAATGAGCAGTTCTTC. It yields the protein CASPPGYPGREGSYNEQFF.

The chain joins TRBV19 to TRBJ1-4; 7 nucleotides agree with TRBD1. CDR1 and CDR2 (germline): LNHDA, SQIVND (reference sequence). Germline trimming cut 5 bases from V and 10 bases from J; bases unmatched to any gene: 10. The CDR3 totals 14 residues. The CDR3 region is CASSSGQAEGKLFF. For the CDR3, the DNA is TGTGCCAGTAGTTCAGGACAGGCGGAAGGAAAACTGTTTTTT.